This T cell receptor (beta chain) was documented in a study of T cells in Graves' hyperthyroidism and ophthalmopathy. The CDR3 regions of TCR beta were amplified from RNA transcripts. RT-PCR in the first round (using the HTBI primer set) targeted the TCR CDR3. TCRdb used MiXCR to reprocess the multiplex PCR reads, holding one entry per CDR3 protein. The profile shows a few hundred thousand distinct CDR3 sequences, roughly a sixth of them singletons. This clonotype was recorded at least ten times. Uncontrolled infection, other autoimmune disease, pregnancy or lactation barred patients from enrollment. Germline V gives CDR1 SNHLY, CDR2 FYNNEI. V lost 2 bases, J lost 4 bases, and 13 bases lay in between. This CDR3 is built from 15 residues.

The V call is TRBV2, the J call TRBJ2-3; possible D gene TRBD2, 6 bases. The sequenced sample was blood. This sequence originates from a woman aged 40 to 50 with Graves' ophthalmopathy. CDR3 DNA sequence: TGTGCCAGCAGTGAACAGGGCGGGGAGGCAGATACGCAGTATTTT. Amino acid sequence: CASSEQGGEADTQYF.